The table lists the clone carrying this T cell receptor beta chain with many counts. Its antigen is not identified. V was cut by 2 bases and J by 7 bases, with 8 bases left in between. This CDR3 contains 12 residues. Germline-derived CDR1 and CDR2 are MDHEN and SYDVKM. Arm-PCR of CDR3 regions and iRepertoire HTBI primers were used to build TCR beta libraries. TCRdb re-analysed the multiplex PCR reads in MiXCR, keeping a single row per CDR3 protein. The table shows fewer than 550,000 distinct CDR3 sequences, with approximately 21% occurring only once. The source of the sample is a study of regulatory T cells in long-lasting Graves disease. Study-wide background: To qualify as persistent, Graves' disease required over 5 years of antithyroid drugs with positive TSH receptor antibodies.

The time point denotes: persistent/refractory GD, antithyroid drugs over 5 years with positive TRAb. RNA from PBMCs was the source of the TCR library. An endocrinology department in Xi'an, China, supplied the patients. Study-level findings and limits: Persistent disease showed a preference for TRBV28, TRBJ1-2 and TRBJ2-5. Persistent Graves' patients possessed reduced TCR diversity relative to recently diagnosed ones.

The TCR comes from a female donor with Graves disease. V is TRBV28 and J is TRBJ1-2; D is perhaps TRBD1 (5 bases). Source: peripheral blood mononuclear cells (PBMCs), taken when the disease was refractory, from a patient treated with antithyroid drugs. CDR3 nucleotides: TGTGCCAGCAGTTTACGCAGGGCTGGCTACACCTTC. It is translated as CASSLRRAGYTF.